This T cell receptor beta chain was sequenced in a study of blood T cell repertoires in COVID-19. For the study at large: Both acute and convalescent COVID-19 samples were obtained from the United States, Italy and Spain. PBMCs, B-cell-depleted T cells, or T cells provided the cDNA or gDNA that made up the material.

Per germline, CDR1 LGHNA and CDR2 YNFKEQ. With 1 base clipped from V and 4 bases from J, the junction kept 8 bases outside the gene matches. The CDR3 has 17 residues. Authors' analysis steps: Amplifying reference gene primers gave estimates of nucleated cell counts. Method: immunoSEQ multiplex PCR; TCRdb's copy keeps in-frame clones and lacks some. The V and J calls and the clone size are those of that table, but D and trimming were determined from the DNA. Of 84,000 or so clones in the sample, around 85% were seen once. Sequenced material: peripheral blood. This clonotype originated in a man aged 80 or over with active or convalescent COVID-19. The chain carries TRBV4-2 and TRBJ2-3, with 10 bases lining up with TRBD2. This CDR3 is CASSQVLASGGADTQYF. Written as DNA, the CDR3 is TGTGCCAGCAGCCAAGTTTTGGCTAGCGGGGGCGCAGATACGCAGTATTTT.